One sample yielded the 17 T cell receptor beta chains listed below, sequenced in a study of blood T cell repertoires in COVID-19. Clones were sequenced by immunoSEQ multiplex PCR, and TCRdb holds only the in-frame ones, with some missing. The profile covers 100,000 to 150,000 clones, with 69% appearing a single time and approximately 2% taken by the ten largest. Sequenced: peripheral blood. The receptors come from a woman between 65 and 79 years old with acute or convalescent COVID-19.

The table lists this clone with a few counts. The chain uses TRBV5-1 and TRBJ1-1; D perhaps matches TRBD1 (5 bases). The length of the CDR3 is 14 residues. Germline V gene data show CDR1 as SGHRS and CDR2 as YFSETQ. The germline V and J ends were trimmed by 6 bases and 1 base, with 13 bases remaining between them. The CDR3 loop reads CASNYQTGNTEAFF. DNA of the CDR3: TGCGCCAGCAACTATCAAACAGGGAACACTGAAGCTTTCTTT.

This clone was recorded at least ten times. V is TRBV6-5 and J is TRBJ1-6; D unresolved. The CDR3 sequence is 14 residues long. Looked up from germline, CDR1 is MNHEY and CDR2 is SVGAGI. V dropped 6 bases and J dropped 8 bases, with 14 bases sitting between them. The CDR3 coding sequence is TGTGCCAGCAGACTTACAGCTATGGATTCACCCCTCCACTTT. Its protein product is CASRLTAMDSPLHF.

This clone was detected many times. V usage is TRBV5-1 and J usage is TRBJ2-2, with D perhaps matching TRBD1 (6 bases). V gave up 6 bases and J gave up 5 bases, with 11 bases separating them. The CDR3 has 13 amino acids. Per germline, CDR1 SGHRS and CDR2 YFSETQ. CDR3 protein: CASTRTETGELFF. The CDR3 DNA sequence: TGCGCCAGCACCAGGACAGAAACCGGGGAGCTGTTTTTT.

This chain connects TRBV27 to TRBJ1-2; tentative D call: TRBD1 (5 bases). Per the germline V gene, CDR1 is MNHEY and CDR2 is SMNVEV (reference sequence). Trimming removed 5 bases from V and 12 bases from J, with 25 bases in between. The CDR3 has 15 residues. CDR3 bases: TGTGCCAGCAGTCCCACATCCGCAGGGAGGTGGGGCCACACCTTC. Residues: CASSPTSAGRWGHTF.

This clone was seen repeatedly, ten times or more. This chain connects TRBV27 to TRBJ2-7; 9 bases are shared with TRBD1. This CDR3 has 15 residues. Germline CDR1 reads MNHEY; CDR2 reads SMNVEV (reference sequence). Trimming removed 2 bases from V and 2 bases from J; junction bases left unmatched: 4. This CDR3 is CASSLKGTGPYEQYF. The DNA for the CDR3 is TGTGCCAGCAGTTTAAAGGGGACAGGGCCCTACGAGCAGTACTTC.

This clone was found a few times. The V and J genes are TRBV5-4 and TRBJ2-6, with D maybe TRBD1 (5 bases). The CDR3 is 16 amino acids. V was clipped by 1 base and J by 4 bases, with 12 bases between them. CDR1 SGHNT and CDR2 YYREEE come from the germline V gene (reference sequence). CDR3 DNA sequence: TGTGCCAGCAGCTTGTATGGGGCTCCGGGGGCCAACGTCCTGACTTTC. This codes for CASSLYGAPGANVLTF.

Only a few counts were recorded for this clone. CDR3 sequence (DNA): TGCGCCAGCAGGGACCCGGCGGACAAAACCCTCCCCCATGAGCAGTTCTTC. Translating it yields CASRDPADKTLPHEQFF. This rearrangement joins TRBV10-2 to TRBJ2-1, with a tentative D call TRBD1 (5 bases). Germline values: CDR1 WSHSY, CDR2 SAAADI. The CDR3 extends over 17 amino acids. Trimming removed 6 bases at V and 8 bases at J, with 26 bases between.

V usage is TRBV5-1 and J usage is TRBJ1-4; D not certain. This CDR3 contains 14 residues. The germline V gene has CDR1 SGHRS and CDR2 YFSETQ. Between the trimmed V and J ends, which lost 0 bases and 3 bases, there was a span of 6 bases. CDR3 in DNA: TGCGCCAGCAGCTTGGCCGGTGCTAATGAAAAACTGTTTTTT. Amino acid sequence: CASSLAGANEKLFF.

This clone was picked up one time. V usage is TRBV3-1 (or the pseudogene TRBV3-2) and J usage is TRBJ2-1, with 10 bases aligning to TRBD2. This CDR3 has 17 residues. CDR1 and CDR2 (germline): LGHDT, YNNKEL (reference sequence). With V trimmed by 4 bases and J by 4 bases, 10 bases remained unmatched. CDR3 protein: CASSPIKREGRYNEQFF. For the CDR3, the DNA is TGTGCCAGCAGCCCAATTAAGCGGGAGGGCCGATACAATGAGCAGTTCTTC.

This chain links TRBV20-1 with TRBJ1-2, with 10 bases aligning to TRBD1. CDR1 is DFQATT, CDR2 SNEGSKA, per germline (reference sequence). This CDR3 has 13 amino acids. After removal of 3 bases from V and 6 bases from J, the junction contained 4 bases not matched to a gene. CDR3 loop: CSASGGQGNGYTF. CDR3 sequence (DNA): TGCAGTGCTAGTGGGGGACAGGGGAATGGCTACACCTTC.

The V call is TRBV2, the J call TRBJ1-1; TRBD1 matches at 7 bases. Trimming at V came to 6 bases and at J to 1 base, leaving 2 bases not matched to a gene. The CDR3 runs to 13 residues. In germline, CDR1 is SNHLY, CDR2 FYNNEI. The CDR3 DNA reads as TGTGCCAGCAGGGGACAGACGAACACTGAAGCTTTCTTT. Amino acids: CASRGQTNTEAFF.

The chain carries TRBV10-3 and TRBJ2-7; D is possibly TRBD2 (6 bases). The CDR3 runs to 13 residues. V was pared by 4 bases and J by 4 bases, with 11 bases between. The germline gives CDR1 ENHRY, CDR2 SYGVKD. CDR3 sequence reads: CAISAGERYEQYF. The DNA of the CDR3 is TGTGCCATCAGTGCGGGGGAGAGGTACGAGCAGTACTTC.

The chain links TRBV5-8 to TRBJ1-5, with D possibly TRBD1 on 5 matching bases. The V gene lost 4 bases and the J gene lost 0 bases, with 17 bases spanning the gap. Germline V gives CDR1 SGHTS, CDR2 YDEGEE. The CDR3 runs to 17 residues. The CDR3 coding sequence is TGTGCCAGCAGCACATACAGGACGGACTATAGCAATCAGCCCCAGCATTTT. Protein sequence: CASSTYRTDYSNQPQHF.

The sample holds many counts of this clone. V and J are TRBV19 and TRBJ1-1, with TRBD1 matching over 7 bases. The V gene's germline CDR1 is LNHDA and CDR2 SQIVND (reference sequence). CDR3 length: 15 amino acids. The V segment lost 4 bases and the J segment 4 bases; nucleotides outside the gene matches: 9. The CDR3 is CASSTSRTGVTEAFF. DNA for the CDR3: TGTGCCAGTAGTACCAGCCGCACAGGGGTCACTGAAGCTTTCTTT. Based on the CDR3 plus reference TRBV19 and TRBJ1-1, the full variable domain is DGGITQSPKYLFRKEGQNVTLSCEQNLNHDAMYWYRQDPGQGLRLIYYSQIVNDFQKGDIAEGYSVSREKKESFPLTVTSAQKNPTAFYLCASSTSRTGVTEAFFGQGTRLTVV.

This chain joins TRBV21-1 and TRBJ2-7; TRBD2 reflects the table's D call only, with no check against the DNA. TRBV21-1 constitutes a pseudogene. This CDR3 is built from 13 residues. CDR3 residues: CASRPREYHEQYF. CDR3 DNA: TGTGCCAGCCGTCCGCGGGAGTATCACGAGCAGTACTTC.

V is TRBV5-1 and J is TRBJ1-1; tentative D call: TRBD1 (6 bases). Germline assignment: CDR1 SGHRS and CDR2 YFSETQ. CDR3 length: 13 residues. Trimming cost V 5 bases and J 1 base, with 9 bases left between them. CDR3 sequence reads: CASRVDRNTEAFF. Here the CDR3 DNA reads TGCGCCAGCAGAGTGGACAGGAACACTGAAGCTTTCTTT.

The rearrangement uses TRBV2 and TRBJ2-2; D might be TRBD1 (5 bases). The length of the CDR3 is 14 residues. The germline V gene encodes CDR1 SNHLY and CDR2 FYNNEI. Trimming shortened V by 3 bases and J by 4 bases, and 9 bases separated the two germline ends. For the CDR3, the DNA is TGTGCCAGCAGTGAGGGGCAGGCCACCGGGGAGCTGTTTTTT. This gives the protein CASSEGQATGELFF. The variable domain in full, with the rest retrieved from reference TRBV2 and TRBJ2-2, is EPEVTQTPSHQVTQMGQEVILRCVPISNHLYFYWYRQILGQKVEFLVSFYNNEISEKSEIFDDQFSVERPDGSNFTLKIRSTKLEDSAMYFCASSEGQATGELFFGEGSRLTVL.